This entry features one TCR beta chain sequence. Its antigen is still unknown. The sample belongs to a study of shared clonotypes between healthy human individuals. Study details: The cohort comprised a couple of women and a few men. Their ages spanned 18 to 49 years.

Whole-study findings and limits: Blood was the only sampled material, and tissue repertoires likely differ. Among donors, the sharing of clonotypes was expected to be influenced by sequencing depth.

The V end lost 11 bases, the J end lost 0 bases, and 10 bases lay between the germline ends. The CDR3 totals 12 residues. Germline loops: CDR1 MNHNS, CDR2 SASEGT. Here immunoSEQ multiplex PCR was the method, and the copy in TCRdb shows in-frame clones only, minus some. The profile shows 400,000 to 600,000 clones, 60% to 80% of them singletons. Nashville, Tennessee was home to all donors, each a Caucasian adult. The V call is TRBV6-1, the J call TRBJ1-1; perhaps TRBD1 as D (6 bases). This sequence was found in a woman in her 40s in good health. Some clones in this sample may be carry-over from other donors' samples. Sequenced: PBMCs. CDR3 nucleotide sequence: TGTGCCTCCAGGGACATGAACACTGAAGCTTTCTTT. It translates to CASRDMNTEAFF.